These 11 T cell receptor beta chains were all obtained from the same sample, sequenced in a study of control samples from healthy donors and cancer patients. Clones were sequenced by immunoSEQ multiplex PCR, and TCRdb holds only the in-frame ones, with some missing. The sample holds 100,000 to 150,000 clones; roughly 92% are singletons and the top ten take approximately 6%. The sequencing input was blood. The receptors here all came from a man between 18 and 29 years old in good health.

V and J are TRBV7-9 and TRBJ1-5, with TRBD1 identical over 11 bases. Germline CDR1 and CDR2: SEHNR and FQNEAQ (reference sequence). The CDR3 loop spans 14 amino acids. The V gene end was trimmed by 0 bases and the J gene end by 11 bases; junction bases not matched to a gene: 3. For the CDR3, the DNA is TGTGCCAGCAGCTTAGCGGGACAGGGGGGAGCCCAGCATTTT. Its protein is CASSLAGQGGAQHF.

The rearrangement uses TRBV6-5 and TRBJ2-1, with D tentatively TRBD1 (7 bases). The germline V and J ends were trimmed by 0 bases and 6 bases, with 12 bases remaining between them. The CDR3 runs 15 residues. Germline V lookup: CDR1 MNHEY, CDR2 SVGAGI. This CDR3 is CASSYSNRGGNEQFF. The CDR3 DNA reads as TGTGCCAGCAGTTACTCGAACAGGGGAGGCAATGAGCAGTTCTTC.

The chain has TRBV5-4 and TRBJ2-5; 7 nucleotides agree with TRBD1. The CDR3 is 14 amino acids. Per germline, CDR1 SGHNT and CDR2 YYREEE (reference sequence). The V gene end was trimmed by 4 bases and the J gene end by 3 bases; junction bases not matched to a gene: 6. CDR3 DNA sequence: TGTGCCAGCAGCGTCGGGACAGTGAAAGAGACCCAGTACTTC. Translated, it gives CASSVGTVKETQYF.

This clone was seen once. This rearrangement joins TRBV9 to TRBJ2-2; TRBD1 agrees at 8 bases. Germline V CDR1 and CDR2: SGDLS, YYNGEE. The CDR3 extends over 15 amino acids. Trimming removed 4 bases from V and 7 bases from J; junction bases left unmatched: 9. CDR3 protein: CASSSGQGLHGELFF. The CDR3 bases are TGTGCCAGCAGCAGTGGACAGGGTCTTCACGGGGAGCTGTTTTTT.

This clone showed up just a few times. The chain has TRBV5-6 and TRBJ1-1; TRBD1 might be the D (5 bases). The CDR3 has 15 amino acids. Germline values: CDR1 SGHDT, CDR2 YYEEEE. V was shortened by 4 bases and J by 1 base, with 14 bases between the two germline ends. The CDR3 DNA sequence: TGTGCCAGCAGCCCGCGGGGGATGGGGAACACTGAAGCTTTCTTT. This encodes CASSPRGMGNTEAFF.

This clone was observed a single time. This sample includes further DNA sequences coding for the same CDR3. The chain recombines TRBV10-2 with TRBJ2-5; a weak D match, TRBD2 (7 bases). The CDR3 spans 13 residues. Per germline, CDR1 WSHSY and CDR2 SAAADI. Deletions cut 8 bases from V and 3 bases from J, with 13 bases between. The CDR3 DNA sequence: TGCGCCAGCTCGCGGGGGCCTGAAGAGACCCAGTACTTC. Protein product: CASSRGPEETQYF.

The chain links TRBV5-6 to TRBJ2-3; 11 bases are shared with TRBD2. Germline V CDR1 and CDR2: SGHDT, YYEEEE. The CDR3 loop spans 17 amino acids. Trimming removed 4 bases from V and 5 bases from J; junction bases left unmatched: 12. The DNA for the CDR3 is TGTGCCAGCAGCCCGGGAATAGCGGGGGGGCAGATAGATACGCAGTATTTT. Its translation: CASSPGIAGGQIDTQYF.

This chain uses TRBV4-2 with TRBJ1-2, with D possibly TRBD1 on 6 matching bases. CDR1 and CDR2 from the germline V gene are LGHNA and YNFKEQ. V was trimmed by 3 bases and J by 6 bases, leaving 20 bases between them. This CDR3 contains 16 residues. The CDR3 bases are TGTGCCAGCAGCCAGAGCCCGTACAGGGAAGAAGATGGCTACACCTTC. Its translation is CASSQSPYREEDGYTF.

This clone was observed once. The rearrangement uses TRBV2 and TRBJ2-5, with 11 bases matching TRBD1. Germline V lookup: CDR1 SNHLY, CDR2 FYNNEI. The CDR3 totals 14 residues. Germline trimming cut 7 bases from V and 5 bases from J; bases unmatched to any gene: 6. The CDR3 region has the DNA TGTGCCAGCACTCGGACAGGGGGCGAGGAGACCCAGTACTTC. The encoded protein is CASTRTGGEETQYF.

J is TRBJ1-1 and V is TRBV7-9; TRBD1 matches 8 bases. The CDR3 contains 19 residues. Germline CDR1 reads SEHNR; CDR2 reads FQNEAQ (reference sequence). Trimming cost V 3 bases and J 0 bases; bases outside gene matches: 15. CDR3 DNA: TGTGCCAGCAGCTTCGAGAGTTTCCGGACAGGGTCCTTGAACACTGAAGCTTTCTTT. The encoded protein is CASSFESFRTGSLNTEAFF.

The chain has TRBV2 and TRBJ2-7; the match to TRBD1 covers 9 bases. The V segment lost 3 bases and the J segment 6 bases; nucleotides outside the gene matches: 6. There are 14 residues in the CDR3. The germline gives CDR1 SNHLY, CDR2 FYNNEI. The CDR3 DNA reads TGTGCCAGCAGTGAGGTACAGGGGGCGGGCGAGCAGTACTTC. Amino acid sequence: CASSEVQGAGEQYF.